This section outlines one TCR beta chain sequence together with its context. Primers included in the PCR were 60 Vbeta and 13 Jbeta primers. Profiling relied on immunoSEQ multiplex PCR, and the TCRdb table lists in-frame clones only, not all of them. The sample yields 120,000 or so clones, roughly 87% seen once. The V and J ends lost 3 bases and 4 bases, in that order; junction bases with no gene match: 5. Per germline, CDR1 SGHKS and CDR2 YYEKEE (reference sequence). The CDR3 length is 15 residues. The sample originates from a study of cytomegalovirus exposure and HLA in healthy donors. Sequencing used PBMCs. V is TRBV5-5 and J is TRBJ2-1; 9 bases match TRBD2. This TCR derives from a woman aged 18-29 years in good health and CMV-seronegative. CDR3 in amino acids: CASSSLAGRYNEQFF. DNA for the CDR3: TGTGCCAGCAGCTCTCTAGCGGGGCGTTACAATGAGCAGTTCTTC.